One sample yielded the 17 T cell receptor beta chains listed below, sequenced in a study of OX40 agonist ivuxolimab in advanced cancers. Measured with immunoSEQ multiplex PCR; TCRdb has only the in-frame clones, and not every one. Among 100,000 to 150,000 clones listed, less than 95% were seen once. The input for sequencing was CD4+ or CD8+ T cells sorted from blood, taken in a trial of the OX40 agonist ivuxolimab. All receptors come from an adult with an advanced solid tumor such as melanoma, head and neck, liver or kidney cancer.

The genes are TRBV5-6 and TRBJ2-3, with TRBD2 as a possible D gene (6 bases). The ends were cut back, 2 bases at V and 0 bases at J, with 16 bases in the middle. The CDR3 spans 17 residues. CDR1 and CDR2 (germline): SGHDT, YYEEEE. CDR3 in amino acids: CASSLPGTSSSTDTQYF. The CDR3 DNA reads TGTGCCAGCAGCTTACCGGGCACTAGCTCCAGCACAGATACGCAGTATTTT.

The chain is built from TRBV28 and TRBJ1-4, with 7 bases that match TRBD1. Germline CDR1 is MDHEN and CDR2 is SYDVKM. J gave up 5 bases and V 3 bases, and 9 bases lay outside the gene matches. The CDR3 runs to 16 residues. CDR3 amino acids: CASSFRWTGRNEKLFF. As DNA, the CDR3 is TGTGCCAGCAGTTTTCGATGGACAGGACGAAATGAAAAACTGTTTTTT.

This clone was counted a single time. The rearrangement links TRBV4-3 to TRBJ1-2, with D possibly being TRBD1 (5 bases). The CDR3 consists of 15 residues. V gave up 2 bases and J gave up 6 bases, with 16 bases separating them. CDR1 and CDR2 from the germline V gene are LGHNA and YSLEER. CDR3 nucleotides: TGCGCCAGCAGCCAATTTACAGGAGGTGGACATGGCTACACCTTC. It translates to CASSQFTGGGHGYTF.

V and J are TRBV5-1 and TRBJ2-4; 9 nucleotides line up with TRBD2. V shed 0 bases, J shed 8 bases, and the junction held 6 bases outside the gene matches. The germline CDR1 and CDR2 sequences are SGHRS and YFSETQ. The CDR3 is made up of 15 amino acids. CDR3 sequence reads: CASSLGGLASYIQYF. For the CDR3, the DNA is TGCGCCAGCAGCTTGGGGGGACTAGCAAGTTACATTCAGTACTTC.

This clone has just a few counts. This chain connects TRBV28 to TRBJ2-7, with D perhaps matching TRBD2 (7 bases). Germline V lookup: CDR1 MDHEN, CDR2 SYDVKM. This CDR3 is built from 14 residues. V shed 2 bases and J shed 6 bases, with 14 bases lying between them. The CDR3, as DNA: TGTGCCAGCAGTTTACCGCGGGGGCTACGCGAGCAGTACTTC. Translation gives CASSLPRGLREQYF.

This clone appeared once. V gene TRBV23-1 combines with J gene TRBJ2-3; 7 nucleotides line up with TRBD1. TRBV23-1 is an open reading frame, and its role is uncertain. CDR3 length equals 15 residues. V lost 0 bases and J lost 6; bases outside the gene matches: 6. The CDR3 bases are TGCGCCAGCAGTCAATCCCGGACAGGAGGCGATACGCAGTATTTT. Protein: CASSQSRTGGDTQYF.

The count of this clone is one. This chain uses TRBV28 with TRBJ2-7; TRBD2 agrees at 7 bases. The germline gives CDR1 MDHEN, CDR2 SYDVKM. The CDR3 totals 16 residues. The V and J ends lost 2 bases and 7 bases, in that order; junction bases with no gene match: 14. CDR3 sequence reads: CASSLATSPNGGEQYF. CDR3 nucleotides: TGTGCCAGCAGTTTAGCGACTAGCCCAAACGGGGGGGAGCAGTACTTC.

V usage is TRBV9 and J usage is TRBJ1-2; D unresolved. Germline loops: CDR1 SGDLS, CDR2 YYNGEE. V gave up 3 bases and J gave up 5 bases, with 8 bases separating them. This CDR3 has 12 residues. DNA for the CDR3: TGTGCCAGCAGCGATCCCAAATATGGCTACACCTTC. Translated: CASSDPKYGYTF.

In nucleotides, the CDR3 is TGTGCCAGCAGCTTAGCCGGGACGCACGAGCAGTACTTC. Its translation is CASSLAGTHEQYF. The J gene is TRBJ2-7, the V gene TRBV11-2; TRBD1 or TRBD2 may be the D gene (5 bases each). The germline V gene encodes CDR1 SGHAT and CDR2 FQNNGV. This CDR3 is 13 amino acids long. Trimming took off 1 base at V and 5 bases at J, with 9 bases between the two ends. Together with reference TRBV11-2 and TRBJ2-7, the CDR3 gives the full variable domain: EAGVAQSPRYKIIEKRQSVAFWCNPISGHATLYWYQQILGQGPKLLIQFQNNGVVDDSQLPKDRFSAERLKGVDSTLKIQPAKLEDSAVYLCASSLAGTHEQYFGPGTRLTVT.

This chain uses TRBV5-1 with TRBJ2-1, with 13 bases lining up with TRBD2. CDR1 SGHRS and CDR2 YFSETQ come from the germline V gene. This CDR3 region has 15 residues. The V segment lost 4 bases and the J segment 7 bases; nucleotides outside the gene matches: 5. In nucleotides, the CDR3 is TGCGCCAGCAGCCCGGGGACTAGCGGGATAAATGAGCAGTTCTTC. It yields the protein CASSPGTSGINEQFF.

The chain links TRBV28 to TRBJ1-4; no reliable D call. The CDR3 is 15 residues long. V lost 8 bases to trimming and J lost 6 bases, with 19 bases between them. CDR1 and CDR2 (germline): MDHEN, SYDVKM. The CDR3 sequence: CASRAPSSPDEKLFF. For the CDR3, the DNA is TGTGCCAGCCGGGCACCCAGTTCCCCAGATGAAAAACTGTTTTTT.

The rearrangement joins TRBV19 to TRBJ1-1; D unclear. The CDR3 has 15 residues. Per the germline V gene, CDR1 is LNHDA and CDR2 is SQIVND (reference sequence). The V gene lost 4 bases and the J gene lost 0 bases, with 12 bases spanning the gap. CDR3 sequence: CASSTNLIVNTEAFF. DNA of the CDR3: TGTGCCAGTAGTACTAACCTCATCGTGAACACTGAAGCTTTCTTT.

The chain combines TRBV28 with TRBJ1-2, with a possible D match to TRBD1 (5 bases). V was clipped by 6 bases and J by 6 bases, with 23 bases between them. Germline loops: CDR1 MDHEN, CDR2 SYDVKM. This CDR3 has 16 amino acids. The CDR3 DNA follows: TGTGCCAGCAGGACGAACCTGTTGGGTAGGGGACATGGCTACACCTTC. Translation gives CASRTNLLGRGHGYTF.

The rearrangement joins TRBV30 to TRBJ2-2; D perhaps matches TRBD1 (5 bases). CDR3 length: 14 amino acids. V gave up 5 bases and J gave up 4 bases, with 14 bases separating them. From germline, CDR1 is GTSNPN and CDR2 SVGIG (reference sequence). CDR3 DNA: TGTGCCTGGGCAAGGCAGGGCGGCACCGGGGAGCTGTTTTTT. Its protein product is CAWARQGGTGELFF.

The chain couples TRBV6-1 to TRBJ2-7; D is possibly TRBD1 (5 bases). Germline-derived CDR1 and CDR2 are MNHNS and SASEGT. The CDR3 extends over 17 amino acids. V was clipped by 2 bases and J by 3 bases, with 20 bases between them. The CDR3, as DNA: TGTGCCAGCAGTGAAAAGACAGTTCAACCCTCCTTCTACGAGCAGTACTTC. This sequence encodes CASSEKTVQPSFYEQYF.

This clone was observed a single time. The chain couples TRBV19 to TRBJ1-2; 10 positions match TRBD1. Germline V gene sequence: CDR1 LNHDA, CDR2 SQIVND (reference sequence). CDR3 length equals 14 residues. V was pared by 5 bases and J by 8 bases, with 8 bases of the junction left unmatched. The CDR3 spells CASSATGGDPGYTF. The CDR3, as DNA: TGTGCCAGTAGTGCGACAGGGGGCGATCCGGGCTACACCTTC.

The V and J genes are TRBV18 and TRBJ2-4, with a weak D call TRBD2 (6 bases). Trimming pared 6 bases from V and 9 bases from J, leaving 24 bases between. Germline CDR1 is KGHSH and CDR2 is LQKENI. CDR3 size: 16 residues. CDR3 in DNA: TGTGCCAGCTCCCCCCCGGGACTCACTTCGGAGGGCATTCAGTACTTC. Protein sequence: CASSPPGLTSEGIQYF.